These T cell receptor beta chains were read from a single sample in a study of blood T cell repertoires in COVID-19. The data were produced by immunoSEQ multiplex PCR, yet TCRdb's version contains in-frame clones alone and is incomplete. The table lists more than 110,000 clones, 85% to 90% of them singletons. Sequenced input: peripheral blood. The receptors were sampled from a woman of 80 years or more with acute or convalescent COVID-19. The CDR3 runs from the conserved cysteine through the conserved F or W. Fields, in order: D gene, J gene, clone size, V gene, CDR3 DNA, CDR3 protein. D genes are given only for firm matches. Only part of the rows carry a size: once, few, many, or a class if the clone is expanded.

D gene: TRBD1
J gene: TRBJ1-4
clone size: .
V gene: TRBV7-2
CDR3 DNA: TGTGCCAGCAGCTCCGCCGGGACAGGGTATGAAAAACTGTTTTTT
CDR3 protein: CASSSAGTGYEKLFF

D gene: .
J gene: TRBJ1-2
clone size: .
V gene: TRBV7-2
CDR3 DNA: TGTGCCAGCAGCATCGAACGGAGGGAAGGCTACACCTTC
CDR3 protein: CASSIERREGYTF

D gene: TRBD1
J gene: TRBJ1-2
clone size: .
V gene: TRBV7-2
CDR3 DNA: TGTGCCAGCAGCTTGGCGGGACAGATGAACTATGGCTACACCTTC
CDR3 protein: CASSLAGQMNYGYTF

D gene: TRBD1
J gene: TRBJ2-2
clone size: .
V gene: TRBV18
CDR3 DNA: TGTGCCAGCCACAGGGGCGCCGGGGAGCTGTTTTTT
CDR3 protein: CASHRGAGELFF

D gene: .
J gene: TRBJ1-5
clone size: .
V gene: TRBV2
CDR3 DNA: TGTGCCAGCGACGAAGCAGGGTCTCAGCCCCAGCATTTT
CDR3 protein: CASDEAGSQPQHF

D gene: TRBD2
J gene: TRBJ2-3
clone size: .
V gene: TRBV10-2
CDR3 DNA: TGCGCCAGCACCCAGACTAGCGGGACCACAGATACGCAGTATTTT
CDR3 protein: CASTQTSGTTDTQYF

D gene: TRBD1
J gene: TRBJ1-1
clone size: .
V gene: TRBV6-5
CDR3 DNA: TGTGCCAGCAGCCGTAACAGGGGGTTAGACACTGAAGCTTTCTTT
CDR3 protein: CASSRNRGLDTEAFF

D gene: .
J gene: TRBJ1-5
clone size: .
V gene: TRBV4-3
CDR3 DNA: TGCGCCAGCAGCCAGGACAGAAGCCCGAGGGGTCAGCCCCAGCATTTT
CDR3 protein: CASSQDRSPRGQPQHF

D gene: TRBD1
J gene: TRBJ1-6
clone size: few
V gene: TRBV5-6
CDR3 DNA: TGTGCCAGCAGCTCGCCGGGACAGGGAAAAAATTCACCCCTCCACTTT
CDR3 protein: CASSSPGQGKNSPLHF

D gene: TRBD1
J gene: TRBJ1-1
clone size: .
V gene: TRBV5-4
CDR3 DNA: TGTGCCAGCAGCTTGGCGACAGGGCTGAACACTGAAGCTTTCTTT
CDR3 protein: CASSLATGLNTEAFF

D gene: .
J gene: TRBJ1-2
clone size: .
V gene: TRBV4-3
CDR3 DNA: TGCGCCAGCAGCCAAGATGTTAGCTCCTATGGCTACACCTTC
CDR3 protein: CASSQDVSSYGYTF

D gene: TRBD2
J gene: TRBJ2-2
clone size: .
V gene: TRBV15
CDR3 DNA: TGTGCCACCAGCAGAGACGGGACTAGCGTGAACACCGGGGAGCTGTTTTTT
CDR3 protein: CATSRDGTSVNTGELFF

D gene: TRBD2
J gene: TRBJ2-5
clone size: once
V gene: TRBV7-9
CDR3 DNA: TGTGCCAGCAGCCGCGGGGGTTTGGAGACCCAGTACTTC
CDR3 protein: CASSRGGLETQYF

D gene: TRBD1
J gene: TRBJ1-3
clone size: .
V gene: TRBV4-2
CDR3 DNA: TGTGCCAGCAGCCGCCAGGGGGTGGAAGGAAACACCATATATTTT
CDR3 protein: CASSRQGVEGNTIYF

D gene: .
J gene: TRBJ1-1
clone size: once
V gene: TRBV21-1
CDR3 DNA: TGTGCCAGCAGCAAAGGGATGAGGGCCACTGAAGCTTTCTTT
CDR3 protein: CASSKGMRATEAFF

D gene: .
J gene: TRBJ2-5
clone size: .
V gene: TRBV7-3
CDR3 DNA: TGTGTCAGCAGCTTATTTCCCCTTGCAGGAGAGACCCAGTACTTC
CDR3 protein: CVSSLFPLAGETQYF